This T cell receptor (beta chain) is drawn from a study of tumor-infiltrating lymphocytes in primary liver carcinoma. The study, taken as a whole, reports: Found in all five tumor regions were only about 7.5-25% of top clones.

For each extraction, RNA and DNA were obtained together from roughly 20-30 mg of unsorted bulk tissue. The investigators made TCR beta cDNA from about 500 ng total RNA, using a constant-region primer. Three nested multiplex PCR rounds, a slightly modified ARM-PCR, produced the libraries for TCR beta. Each CDR3 protein gets one entry after TCRdb re-called the multiplex PCR reads with MiXCR. Of fewer than 250,000 distinct CDR3 sequences listed, around four fifths are singletons. As for this clonotype: Its antigen is unidentified. The limits of the CDR3 on the DNA are not certain, so only TCRdb's listed CDR3 is given.

The sequenced sample consisted of tumor tissue from primary liver carcinoma. The clonotype was recovered from a man aged 40-55 years with primary liver carcinoma and hepatitis B virus infection.

The CDR3 reads CASIYRWGSGTEALF. The chain uses TRBV12-3 or TRBV12-4 and TRBJ1-1. The CDR3 sequence runs 15 residues, both termini included.